This entry describes one T cell receptor (beta chain). Assay: immunoSEQ multiplex PCR; the TCRdb copy retains only in-frame clones and omits some. The sample has 60,000 to 70,000 clones; roughly 83% are singletons. This entry is derived from a study of blood T cell repertoires in COVID-19. Germline lookup yields CDR1 SGHNT and CDR2 YENEEA. V lost 5 bases to trimming and J lost 2 bases; unmatched junction nucleotides: 7. The CDR3 covers 15 residues. The specimen was peripheral blood. The clonotype was recovered from a man in his forties or fifties with active COVID-19. This chain joins TRBV11-3 and TRBJ2-3; the match to TRBD2 covers 7 bases. The CDR3 bases are TGTGCCAGCAGCCGGGGGGACGGTTTCACAGATACGCAGTATTTT. This encodes CASSRGDGFTDTQYF.